This T cell receptor (beta chain) derives from a study of blood T cells in healthy people across ages. Findings and caveats of the study: PBMCs left unsorted prevented a conclusive naive versus antigen-experienced comparison.

A second about 7 to 11 cycle PCR used barcoded and J-beta primers. TCRdb reanalysed the 5' RACE reads using MiXCR and keeps one entry per CDR3 protein. The sample consists of roughly 1,000,000 distinct CDR3 sequences, about 25% of them appearing once. Caucasian individuals from Russia who were healthy and aged roughly 6 to 100 acted as donors. Per-sample PBMC isolation yielded at least 6.5 million cells. The table lists this clonotype with a few counts. Its antigen remains unknown. The V gene's germline CDR1 is SGHRS and CDR2 YFSETQ. The V gene lost 5 bases and the J gene lost 6 bases, with 11 bases spanning the gap. This CDR3 has 12 residues. This sample was also put to use in a study of T cells of mothers and their children. Per that study: TCR recombination output is shaped by thymic selection similarly in related and unrelated pairs.

The clonotype comes from a girl aged 2-10 years in good health. This sequence joins TRBV5-1 and TRBJ1-2, with D maybe TRBD1 (5 bases). Sequencing was carried out using blood. CDR3 in amino acids: CASRPEGDGYTF. The CDR3 DNA sequence: TGCGCCAGCAGGCCCGAAGGGGATGGCTACACCTTC.